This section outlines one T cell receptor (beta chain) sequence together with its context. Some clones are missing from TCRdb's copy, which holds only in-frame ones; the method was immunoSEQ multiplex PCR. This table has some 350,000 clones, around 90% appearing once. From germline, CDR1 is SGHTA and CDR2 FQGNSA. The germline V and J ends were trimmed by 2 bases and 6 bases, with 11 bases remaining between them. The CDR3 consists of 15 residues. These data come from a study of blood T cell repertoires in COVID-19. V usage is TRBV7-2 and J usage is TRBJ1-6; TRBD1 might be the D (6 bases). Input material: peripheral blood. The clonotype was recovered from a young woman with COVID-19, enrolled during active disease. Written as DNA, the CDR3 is TGTGCCAGCAGCTTACAAGGGGGTGTTAATTCACCCCTCCACTTT. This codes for CASSLQGGVNSPLHF.